The 15 T cell receptor beta chains in this list originate from one sample, sequenced in a study of T cells in tuberculosis. TCRdb's copy holds only in-frame clones and misses some; the assay was immunoSEQ multiplex PCR. This table has around 30,000 clones, 90% to 95% appearing once. Time point indicated: new active TB diagnosis, blood taken before or within 7 days of starting treatment. This sample comprised PBMCs, obtained at tuberculosis diagnosis. These receptors all stem from an adult with tuberculosis.

The chain couples TRBV6-6 to TRBJ2-1; 10 nucleotides agree with TRBD1. V lost 5 bases to trimming and J lost 12 bases; unmatched junction nucleotides: 13. Germline values: CDR1 MNHNY, CDR2 SVGAGI (reference sequence). There are 15 residues in the CDR3. The CDR3 region has the DNA TGTGCCAGCAGTCCCCCGGGACAGGGGAAGTCTAGGCAGTTCTTC. As protein: CASSPPGQGKSRQFF.

The rearrangement uses TRBV6-1 and TRBJ2-7; D is perhaps TRBD2 (7 bases). This CDR3 comprises 15 residues. Trimming stripped 5 bases from V and 6 bases from J, with 20 bases between. The germline gives CDR1 MNHNS, CDR2 SASEGT. The CDR3: CASSPRGGGAGEQYF. The CDR3 DNA follows: TGTGCCAGCAGTCCCCGGGGAGGGGGGGCAGGCGAGCAGTACTTC.

The J gene is TRBJ2-7, the V gene TRBV21-1; TRBD1, the D gene given by the table, was not confirmed from the DNA. TRBV21-1 is marked as a pseudogene. The CDR3 consists of 14 residues. The CDR3 DNA reads as TGTGCCAGCAGCTGGGACAGCCCAGACTACGAGCAGTACTTC. Protein: CASSWDSPDYEQYF.

The chain employs TRBV11-2 and TRBJ1-3, with 7 bases that match TRBD1. V shed 4 bases, J shed 2 bases, and the junction held 8 bases outside the gene matches. The germline V gene encodes CDR1 SGHAT and CDR2 FQNNGV. The CDR3 runs to 16 residues. The CDR3 nucleotides read TGTGCCAGCAGCTCGCGACAGGGAATCGCTGGAAACACCATATATTTT. This gives the protein CASSSRQGIAGNTIYF.

This clone was picked up one time. The chain uses TRBV28 and TRBJ1-4; D unclear. The V gene lost 7 bases and the J gene lost 8 bases, with 23 bases spanning the gap. Per the germline V gene, CDR1 is MDHEN and CDR2 is SYDVKM. The CDR3 spans 16 residues. CDR3 protein: CASITYRRGPKEKLFF. The CDR3, as DNA: TGTGCCAGCATCACCTACCGCAGAGGTCCAAAAGAAAAACTGTTTTTT.

This chain uses TRBV2 with TRBJ1-5; TRBD1 is a possible D gene (5 bases). CDR1 is SNHLY and CDR2 is FYNNEI in the germline V gene. This CDR3 spans 17 amino acids. The germline V and J ends were trimmed by 0 bases and 0 bases, with 12 bases remaining between them. Here the CDR3 DNA reads TGTGCCAGCAGTGAAGCCCGACAGAAGAATAGCAATCAGCCCCAGCATTTT. Protein sequence: CASSEARQKNSNQPQHF.

The chain uses TRBV7-8 and TRBJ2-1; TRBD2 matches 10 bases. The CDR3 extends over 16 amino acids. Trimming at V came to 1 base and at J to 4 bases, leaving 4 bases not matched to a gene. In germline, CDR1 is SGHVS, CDR2 FQNEAQ. CDR3 residues: CASSLGLAGGYNEQFF. CDR3 sequence (DNA): TGTGCCAGCAGCTTAGGCTTAGCGGGGGGTTACAATGAGCAGTTCTTC. Full variable domain (remainder filled in from reference TRBV7-8 and TRBJ2-1): GAGVSQSPRYKVAKRGQDVALRCDPISGHVSLFWYQQALGQGPEFLTYFQNEAQLDKSGLPSDRFFAERPEGSVSTLKIQRTQQEDSAVYLCASSLGLAGGYNEQFFGPGTRLTVL.

The chain employs TRBV6-6 and TRBJ1-1; tentative D call: TRBD1 (5 bases). Germline CDR1 MNHNY, CDR2 SVGAGI (reference sequence). Trimming took 5 bases from V and 0 from J, leaving 10 bases between them. This CDR3 is 14 amino acids long. DNA for the CDR3: TGTGCCAGCAGTACTCCAGGGTTGAACACTGAAGCTTTCTTT. Protein: CASSTPGLNTEAFF.

The chain carries TRBV7-2 and TRBJ1-4; TRBD1 matches at 7 bases. CDR3 size: 14 residues. Germline lookup yields CDR1 SGHTA and CDR2 FQGNSA. With V trimmed by 6 bases and J by 4 bases, 5 bases remained unmatched. The CDR3 spells CASSFGTVNEKLFF. The CDR3 DNA reads as TGTGCCAGCAGTTTCGGGACAGTTAATGAAAAACTGTTTTTT.

The V and J genes are TRBV2 and TRBJ2-1; 7 positions agree with TRBD1. The V gene's germline CDR1 is SNHLY and CDR2 FYNNEI. Trimming at V came to 4 bases and at J to 9 bases, leaving 9 bases not matched to a gene. CDR3 size: 14 residues. CDR3 coding DNA: TGTGCCAGCAGTGTCACGGACAGGTCGGTTGAGCAGTTCTTC. Translated: CASSVTDRSVEQFF.

V gene TRBV5-6 combines with J gene TRBJ2-5; 13 positions match TRBD2. CDR3 length equals 16 residues. CDR1 and CDR2 from the germline V gene are SGHDT and YYEEEE. Germline trimming cut 2 bases from V and 6 bases from J; bases unmatched to any gene: 7. Here the CDR3 reads CASSFTGTSGTKTQYF. The CDR3 coding sequence is TGTGCCAGCAGCTTCACCGGGACTAGCGGGACAAAGACCCAGTACTTC.

This sequence joins TRBV5-1 and TRBJ1-1; D remains ambiguous. The V gene lost 0 bases and the J gene lost 3 bases, with 15 bases spanning the gap. Per the germline V gene, CDR1 is SGHRS and CDR2 is YFSETQ. The CDR3 has 16 residues. The CDR3 DNA follows: TGCGCCAGCAGCTTGGCCCCTAGGAGATACTACACTGAAGCTTTCTTT. Translating it yields CASSLAPRRYYTEAFF.

The V and J genes are TRBV18 and TRBJ1-2; 7 nucleotides match TRBD1. This CDR3 region has 15 residues. The germline V gene has CDR1 KGHSH and CDR2 LQKENI. V dropped 2 bases and J dropped 2; count of bases not matched to a gene: 5. The CDR3 loop reads CASSPWAGGNYGYTF. In nucleotides, the CDR3 is TGTGCCAGCTCACCATGGGCAGGGGGAAACTATGGCTACACCTTC.

The chain has TRBV6-5 and TRBJ1-1, with TRBD1 as a possible D gene (6 bases). Trimming cost V 7 bases and J 4 bases, with 16 bases left between them. The length of the CDR3 is 14 residues. Germline V CDR1 and CDR2: MNHEY, SVGAGI. DNA for the CDR3: TGTGCCAGCACCAGCGGGGGGGCGGGCACTGAAGCTTTCTTT. Amino acid sequence: CASTSGGAGTEAFF.

The CDR3 loop reads CASSLPSGSAETQYF. In nucleotides, the CDR3 is TGCGCCAGCAGCTTACCTAGCGGGAGCGCGGAGACCCAGTACTTC. V is TRBV5-1 and J is TRBJ2-5; 10 bases line up with TRBD2. In germline, CDR1 is SGHRS, CDR2 YFSETQ. Unmatched junction bases numbered 6, after V lost 2 bases and J lost 5 bases. The CDR3 has 15 amino acids.